This T cell receptor (beta chain) was recorded in a study of post-analysis software for immune sequencing data (dated by TCRdb to the mid-2010s). In terms of the full investigation: Disease courses on record covered relapsing-remitting, secondary progressive and progressive-relapsing multiple sclerosis, though some patients had no subtype annotation. The patient repertoires were compared against about a dozen previously published healthy control repertoires obtained from donors aged roughly 6 to 28 years. A subset of samples was prepared in parallel using single-end sample barcoding, then pooled and co-amplified after Illumina adapter ligation. Overall study outcomes, separate from this receptor: Significantly higher frequencies in patients than in controls were found for roughly 5 TRBV segments, including TRBV5-6, TRBV5-1 and TRBV20-1. The multiple sclerosis patient group was slightly younger than the control group. Direct clustering with F measure revealed strong co-clustering of samples prepared in the same batch, which led to a batch-effect correction. Compared with controls, multiple sclerosis patients had significantly lower normalized Chao1 diversity, a finding suggesting substantial peripheral T-cell clonal expansion.

A remark on this clonotype: The specificity of this receptor is unknown. No base quality values were provided; no much bigger clone lies one nucleotide off.

Libraries were built with PCR. Sequenced on an Illumina HiSeq 2500. To reduce PCR and sequencing biases, unique molecular identifiers were built into the TCR beta cDNA libraries. Every 1 to 10 million input T cells yielded approximately 500,000 cDNA molecules, meaning each molecule approximated one T cell. The patient libraries were prepared and sequenced using the same protocol as the earlier healthy control dataset. Samples belonging to the same batch were prepared together, multiplexed and sequenced on a shared HiSeq lane. Regarding the original processing steps: MIGEC handled the raw barcoded reads, throwing out single-read molecular identifier groups before consensus assembly and CDR3 extraction. Clonotype tables were post-analysed with VDJtools, normalizing diversity by down-sampling all datasets to the smallest sample size. In repertoire overlap clustering, CDR3 amino acid sequences, but not nucleotide sequences, were matched to correct batch-related cross-sample contamination. TCRdb trimmed the raw reads at Q25, called clones with MiXCR and kept productive beta chains. Entries that share a CDR3 protein sequence are merged under the most common genes and DNA. V and J calls and clone size were set by TCRdb, not the authors. This sample has approximately 730,000 distinct CDR3 sequences in its table, and roughly 46% of those were observed once. The top ten hold roughly 4.5% of the sample.

To demonstrate the VDJtools post-analysis software, TCR beta repertoires were profiled from the peripheral blood of about 13 young patients with multiple sclerosis. Multiple sclerosis patients were children and adolescents aged about 6 to 16 years. Based on the germline V gene, the CDR1 and CDR2 sequences are SGHRS and YFSETQ. From the cysteine up to the phenylalanine, the CDR3 has a length of 16 residues. This entry keeps only the CDR3 DNA: 48 bases, framed from base 1. V has 4 bases trimmed and J has 8 bases trimmed; junction bases matching no gene number 6. The chain was built from TRBV5-1 and TRBJ2-1, and TRBD2 matches 16 of the central bases. The TCR originated in a girl between 5 and 17 years old with multiple sclerosis. Material for sequencing was blood. The DNA sequence reads TGCGCCAGCAGCCCGGGACTAGCGGGAGGGCCCGATGAGCAGTTCTTC. It specifies CASSPGLAGGPDEQFF.